Listed below are T cell receptor beta chains from one sample, sequenced in a study of beta chain features in type 1 diabetes. The protocol was immunoSEQ multiplex PCR, while the TCRdb copy is restricted to in-frame clones and leaves out a portion. Here the sample spans around 160,000 clones, approximately 52% being singletons. The specimen was Tregs from blood. These TCRs come from a man aged 18 to 30 in good health. Each CDR3 is given without its conserved first and last residue. D genes are given only for firm matches.

d_call v_call cdr3_aa
. TRBV11-3 ASSLDGSMNEQF
TRBD2 TRBV7-2 ASSSSGRARRTDTQY
. TRBV7-3 ASSRGSEEQF
. TRBV7-2 ASSPRTGNNEQF
TRBD2 TRBV10-3 AIRRTSGGSDTQY
TRBD2 TRBV6-6 ASRLGGVAGELF
. TRBV29-1 SVAPNTEAF
TRBD2 TRBV28 ASSGGGYYEQY
TRBD1 TRBV30 AWSADRGNYGYT
TRBD2 TRBV5-1 ASSFGLAVTGELF
. TRBV15 ATSSALRGLTHRSTDTQY
. TRBV7-2 ASKRGGGRTDTQY
. TRBV7-2 ASSSDGTTNTGELF
. TRBV11-2 ASSQAGLSNYEQY
TRBD2 TRBV5-1 ASSSAGTSGGETQY
. TRBV2 ASSETGPQY
TRBD2 TRBV28 ASSSLAGAGETQY
TRBD2 TRBV2 ASRDLAGGIGANVLT
. TRBV27 ASSGVGLEVSTDTQY
TRBD2 TRBV25-1 ASSLAGGTDTQY
. TRBV7-2 ASSLGPQGFNQPQH
. TRBV7-9 ASSLVENTEAF
TRBD2 TRBV11-2 ASSRSGLAGDEQF
. TRBV9 ASSVEGGDLIQQY
. TRBV18 ASSPQRGNQPQH
. TRBV7-2 ASSRYNQPQH
TRBD1 TRBV29-1 STAGGRGYT
. TRBV9 ASSVGEDFYEQY
. TRBV13 ASSLRAEAF
TRBD1 TRBV5-1 ASSLQGQPYEQY
TRBD1 TRBV6-6 ASSYHRGGTEAF